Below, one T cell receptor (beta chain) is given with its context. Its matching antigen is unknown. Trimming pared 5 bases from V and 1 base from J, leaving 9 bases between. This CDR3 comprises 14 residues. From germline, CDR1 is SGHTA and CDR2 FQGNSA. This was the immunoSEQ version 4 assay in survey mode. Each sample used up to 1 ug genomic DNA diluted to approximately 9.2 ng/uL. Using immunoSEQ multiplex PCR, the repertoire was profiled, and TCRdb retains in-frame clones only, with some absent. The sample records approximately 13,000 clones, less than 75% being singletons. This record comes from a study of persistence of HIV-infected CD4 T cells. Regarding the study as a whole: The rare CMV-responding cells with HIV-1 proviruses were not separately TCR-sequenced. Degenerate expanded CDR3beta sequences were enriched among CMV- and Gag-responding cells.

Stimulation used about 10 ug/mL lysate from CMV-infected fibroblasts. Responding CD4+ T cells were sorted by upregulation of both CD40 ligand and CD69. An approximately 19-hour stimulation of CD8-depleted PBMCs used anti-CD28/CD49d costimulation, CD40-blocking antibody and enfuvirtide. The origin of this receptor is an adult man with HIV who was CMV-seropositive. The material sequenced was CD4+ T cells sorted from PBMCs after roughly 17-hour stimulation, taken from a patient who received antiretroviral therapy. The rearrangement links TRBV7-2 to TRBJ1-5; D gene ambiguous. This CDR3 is CASSLGRSNQPQHF. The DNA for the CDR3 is TGTGCCAGCAGCCTCGGACGGAGCAATCAGCCCCAGCATTTT.